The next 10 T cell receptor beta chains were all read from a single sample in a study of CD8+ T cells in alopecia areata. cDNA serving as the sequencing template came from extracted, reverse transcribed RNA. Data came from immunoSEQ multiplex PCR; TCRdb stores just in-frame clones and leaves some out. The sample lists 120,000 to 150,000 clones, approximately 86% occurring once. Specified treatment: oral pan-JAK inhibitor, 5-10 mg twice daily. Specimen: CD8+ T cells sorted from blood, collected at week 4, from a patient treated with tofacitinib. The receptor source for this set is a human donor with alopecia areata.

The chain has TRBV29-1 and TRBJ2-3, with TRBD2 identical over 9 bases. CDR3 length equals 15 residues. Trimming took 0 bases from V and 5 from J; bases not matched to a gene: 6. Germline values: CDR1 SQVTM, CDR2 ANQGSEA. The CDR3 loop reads CSVEEPAGGLDTQYF. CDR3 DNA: TGCAGCGTTGAAGAACCAGCGGGGGGTTTAGATACGCAGTATTTT.

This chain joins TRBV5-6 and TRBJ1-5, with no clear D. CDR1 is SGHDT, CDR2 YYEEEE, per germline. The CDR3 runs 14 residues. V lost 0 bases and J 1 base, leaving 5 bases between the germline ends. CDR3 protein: CASSLVSSNQPQHF. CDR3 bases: TGTGCCAGCAGCTTGGTAAGCAGCAATCAGCCCCAGCATTTT.

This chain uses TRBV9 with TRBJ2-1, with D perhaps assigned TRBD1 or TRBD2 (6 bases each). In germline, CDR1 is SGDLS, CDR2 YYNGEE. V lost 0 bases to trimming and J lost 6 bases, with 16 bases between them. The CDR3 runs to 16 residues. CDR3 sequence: CASSVAGGPPANEQFF. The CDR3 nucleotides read TGTGCCAGCAGCGTAGCTGGGGGGCCCCCGGCCAATGAGCAGTTCTTC.

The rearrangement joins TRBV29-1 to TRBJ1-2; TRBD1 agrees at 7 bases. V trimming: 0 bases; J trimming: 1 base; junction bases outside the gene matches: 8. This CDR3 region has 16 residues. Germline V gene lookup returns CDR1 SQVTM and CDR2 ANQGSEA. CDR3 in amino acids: CSVEDRRWDSNYGYTF. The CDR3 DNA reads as TGCAGCGTTGAAGATCGAAGGTGGGACAGTAACTATGGCTACACCTTC.

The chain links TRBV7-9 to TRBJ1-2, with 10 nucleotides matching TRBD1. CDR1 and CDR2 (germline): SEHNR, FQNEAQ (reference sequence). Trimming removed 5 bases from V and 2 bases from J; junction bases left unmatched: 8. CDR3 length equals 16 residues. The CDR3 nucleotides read TGTGCCAGCAGCCCGGATCGGGGACAGGGGAACTATGGCTACACCTTC. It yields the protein CASSPDRGQGNYGYTF.

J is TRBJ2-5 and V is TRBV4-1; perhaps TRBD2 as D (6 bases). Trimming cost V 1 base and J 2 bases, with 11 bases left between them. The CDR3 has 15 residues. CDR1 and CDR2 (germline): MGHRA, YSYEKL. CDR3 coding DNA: TGCGCCAGCAGCCAAGGAGGAGCGGGTCAAGAGACCCAGTACTTC. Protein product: CASSQGGAGQETQYF.

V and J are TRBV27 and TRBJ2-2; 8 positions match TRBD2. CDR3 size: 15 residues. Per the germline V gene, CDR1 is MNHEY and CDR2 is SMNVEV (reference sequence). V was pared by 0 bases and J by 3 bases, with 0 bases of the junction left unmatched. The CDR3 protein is CASSLSTSDTGELFF. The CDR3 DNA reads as TGTGCCAGCAGTTTATCGACTAGCGACACCGGGGAGCTGTTTTTT.

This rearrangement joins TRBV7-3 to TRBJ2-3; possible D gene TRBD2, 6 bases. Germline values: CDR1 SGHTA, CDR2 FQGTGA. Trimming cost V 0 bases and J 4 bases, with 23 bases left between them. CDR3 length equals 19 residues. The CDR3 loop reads CASSLTGGISEVWADTQYF. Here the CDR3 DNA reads TGTGCCAGCAGCTTAACAGGCGGGATCAGCGAGGTTTGGGCAGATACGCAGTATTTT.

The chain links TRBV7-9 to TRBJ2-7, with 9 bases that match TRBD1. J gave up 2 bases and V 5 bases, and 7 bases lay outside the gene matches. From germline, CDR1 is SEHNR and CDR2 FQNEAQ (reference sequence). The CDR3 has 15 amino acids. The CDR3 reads CASSPIRTGAYEQYF. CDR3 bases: TGTGCCAGCAGCCCGATACGGACAGGGGCCTACGAGCAGTACTTC.

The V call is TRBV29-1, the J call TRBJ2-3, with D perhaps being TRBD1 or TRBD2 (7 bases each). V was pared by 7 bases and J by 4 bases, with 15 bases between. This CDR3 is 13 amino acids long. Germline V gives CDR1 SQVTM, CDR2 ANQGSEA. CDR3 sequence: CSEGRGGSDTQYF. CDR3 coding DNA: TGCAGCGAGGGCAGGGGGGGATCAGATACGCAGTATTTT.